Described below is a single T cell receptor (beta chain) sequence and its context. Germline V CDR1 and CDR2: LNHDA, SQIVND (reference sequence). This CDR3 has 16 amino acids. Trimming cost V 3 bases and J 6 bases; bases outside gene matches: 5. Sequenced by immunoSEQ multiplex PCR; TCRdb stores in-frame clones only, minus some. The table includes some 120,000 clones, about 89% detected once. These data belong to a study of blood T cell repertoires in COVID-19. Study background: Sites in the United States, Italy and Spain provided acute and convalescent COVID-19 samples.

Specimen: peripheral blood. J is TRBJ2-2 and V is TRBV19; TRBD2 agrees at 12 bases. The receptor was derived from a human donor with acute or convalescent COVID-19. The donor label of this sample is uncertain. CDR3 bases: TGTGCCAGTAGTATCGGGACTAGCGGGCCTCCCGGGGAGCTGTTTTTT. This translates into CASSIGTSGPPGELFF.